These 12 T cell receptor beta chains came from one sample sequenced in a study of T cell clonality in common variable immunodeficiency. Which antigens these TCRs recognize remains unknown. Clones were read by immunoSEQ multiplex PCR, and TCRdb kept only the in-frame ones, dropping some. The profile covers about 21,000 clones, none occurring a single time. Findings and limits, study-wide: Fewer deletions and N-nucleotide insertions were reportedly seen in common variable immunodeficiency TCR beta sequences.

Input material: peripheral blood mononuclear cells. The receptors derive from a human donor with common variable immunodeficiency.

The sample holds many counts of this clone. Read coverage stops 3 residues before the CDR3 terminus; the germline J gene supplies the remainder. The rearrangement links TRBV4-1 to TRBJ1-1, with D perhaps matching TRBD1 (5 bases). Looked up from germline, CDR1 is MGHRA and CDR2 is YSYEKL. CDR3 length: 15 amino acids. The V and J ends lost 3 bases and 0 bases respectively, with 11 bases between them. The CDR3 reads CASSQGQRMNTEAFF. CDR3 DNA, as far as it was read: TGCGCCAGCAGCCAGGGGCAAAGAATGAACACTGAA.

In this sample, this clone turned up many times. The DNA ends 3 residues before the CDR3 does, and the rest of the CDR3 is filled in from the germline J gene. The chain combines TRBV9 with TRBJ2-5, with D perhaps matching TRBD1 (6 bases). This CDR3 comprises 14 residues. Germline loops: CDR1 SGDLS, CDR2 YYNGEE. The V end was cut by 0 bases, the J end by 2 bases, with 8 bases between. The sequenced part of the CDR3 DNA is TGTGCCAGCAGCGTAGGTGGACAGCAAGAGACC. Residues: CASSVGGQQET. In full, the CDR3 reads CASSVGGQQETQYF.

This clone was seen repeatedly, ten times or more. CDR3 loop: CASRKAGDSYNEQFF. The sequenced CDR3 bases are TGTGCCAGCAGGAAAGCGGGGGACTCCTACAATGAG. The chain links TRBV14 to TRBJ2-1; 8 bases agree with TRBD2. The sequence runs out 3 residues before the end of the CDR3; the remainder is reconstructed from the germline J gene. V shed 6 bases and J 0 bases; nucleotides not matched to a gene: 4. CDR1 is SGHDN, CDR2 FVKESK, per germline. This CDR3 has 15 residues. Together with reference TRBV14 and TRBJ2-1, the CDR3 gives the full variable domain: EAGVTQFPSHSVIEKGQTVTLRCDPISGHDNLYWYRRVMGKEIKFLLHFVKESKQDESGMPNNRFLAERTGGTYSTLKVQPAELEDSGVYFCASRKAGDSYNEQFFGPGTRLTVL.

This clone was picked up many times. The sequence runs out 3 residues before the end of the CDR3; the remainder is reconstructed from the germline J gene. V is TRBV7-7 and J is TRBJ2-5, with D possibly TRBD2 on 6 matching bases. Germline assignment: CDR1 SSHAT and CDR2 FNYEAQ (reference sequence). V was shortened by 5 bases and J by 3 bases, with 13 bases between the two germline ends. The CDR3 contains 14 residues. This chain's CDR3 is CASSRGSGEETQYF. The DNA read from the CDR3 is TGTGCCAGCAGCCGGGGGTCTGGGGAAGAGACC.

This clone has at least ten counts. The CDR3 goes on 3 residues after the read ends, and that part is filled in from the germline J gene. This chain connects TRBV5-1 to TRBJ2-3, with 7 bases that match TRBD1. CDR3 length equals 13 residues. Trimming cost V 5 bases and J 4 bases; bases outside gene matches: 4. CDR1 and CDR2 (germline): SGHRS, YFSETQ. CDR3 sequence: CASSRDRADTQYF. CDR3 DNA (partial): TGCGCCAGCAGTCGGGACAGAGCAGATACG.

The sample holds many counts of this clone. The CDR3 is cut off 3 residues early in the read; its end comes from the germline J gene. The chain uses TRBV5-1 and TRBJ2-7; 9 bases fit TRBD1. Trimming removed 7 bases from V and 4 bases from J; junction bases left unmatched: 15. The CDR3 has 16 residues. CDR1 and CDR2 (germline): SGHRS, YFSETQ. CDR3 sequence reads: CASLPLPGQGWYEQYF. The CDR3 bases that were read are TGCGCCAGCCTTCCCCTCCCGGGACAGGGATGGTACGAG. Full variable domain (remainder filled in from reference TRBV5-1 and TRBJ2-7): KAGVTQTPRYLIKTRGQQVTLSCSPISGHRSVSWYQQTPGQGLQFLFEYFSETQRNKGNFPGRFSGRQFSNSRSEMNVSTLELGDSALYLCASLPLPGQGWYEQYFGPGTRLTVT.

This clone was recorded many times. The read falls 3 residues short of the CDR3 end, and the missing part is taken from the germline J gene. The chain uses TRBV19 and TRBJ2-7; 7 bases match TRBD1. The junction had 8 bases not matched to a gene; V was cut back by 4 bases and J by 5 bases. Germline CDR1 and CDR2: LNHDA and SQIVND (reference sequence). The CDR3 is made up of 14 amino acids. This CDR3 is CASSTTGVGDEQYF. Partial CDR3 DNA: TGTGCCAGTAGTACTACAGGGGTTGGAGACGAG.

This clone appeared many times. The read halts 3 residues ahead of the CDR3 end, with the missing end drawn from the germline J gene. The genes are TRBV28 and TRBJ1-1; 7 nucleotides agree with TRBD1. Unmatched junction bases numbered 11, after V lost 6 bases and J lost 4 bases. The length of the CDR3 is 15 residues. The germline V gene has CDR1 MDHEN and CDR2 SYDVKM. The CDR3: CASSQRQGWSTEAFF. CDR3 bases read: TGTGCCAGCAGCCAAAGACAGGGATGGAGCACTGAA. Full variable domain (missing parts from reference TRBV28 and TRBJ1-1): DVKVTQSSRYLVKRTGEKVFLECVQDMDHENMFWYRQDPGLGLRLIYFSYDVKMKEKGDIPEGYSVSREKKERFSLILESASTNQTSMYLCASSQRQGWSTEAFFGQGTRLTVV.

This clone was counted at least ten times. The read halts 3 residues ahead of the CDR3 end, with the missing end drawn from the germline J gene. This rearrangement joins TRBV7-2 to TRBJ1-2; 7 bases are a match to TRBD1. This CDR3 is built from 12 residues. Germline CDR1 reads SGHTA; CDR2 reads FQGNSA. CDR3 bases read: TGTGCCAGCAGCTTCGACAGGGTGGAC. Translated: CASSFDRVD. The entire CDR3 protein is CASSFDRVDYTF. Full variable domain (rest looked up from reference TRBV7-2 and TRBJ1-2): GAGVSQSPSNKVTEKGKDVELRCDPISGHTALYWYRQSLGQGLEFLIYFQGNSAPDKSGLPSDRFSAERTGGSVSTLTIQRTQQEDSAVYLCASSFDRVDYTFGSGTRLTVV.

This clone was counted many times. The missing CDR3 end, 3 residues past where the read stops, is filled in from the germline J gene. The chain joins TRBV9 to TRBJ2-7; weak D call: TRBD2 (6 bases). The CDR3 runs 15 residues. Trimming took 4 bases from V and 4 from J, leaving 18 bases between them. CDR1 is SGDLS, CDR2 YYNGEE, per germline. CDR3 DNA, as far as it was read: TGTGCCAGCAGCCCCCGGTGGGGGGAAGGTTACGAG. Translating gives CASSPRWGEGYE. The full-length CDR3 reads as CASSPRWGEGYEQYF.

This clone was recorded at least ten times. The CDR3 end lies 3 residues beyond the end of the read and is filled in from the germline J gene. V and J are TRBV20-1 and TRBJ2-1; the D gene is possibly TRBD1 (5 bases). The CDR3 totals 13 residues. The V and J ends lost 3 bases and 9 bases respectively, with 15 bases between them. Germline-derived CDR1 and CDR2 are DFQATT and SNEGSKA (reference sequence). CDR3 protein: CSASPVYDSEQFF. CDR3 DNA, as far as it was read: TGCAGTGCTAGTCCTGTCTACGACAGTGAG.

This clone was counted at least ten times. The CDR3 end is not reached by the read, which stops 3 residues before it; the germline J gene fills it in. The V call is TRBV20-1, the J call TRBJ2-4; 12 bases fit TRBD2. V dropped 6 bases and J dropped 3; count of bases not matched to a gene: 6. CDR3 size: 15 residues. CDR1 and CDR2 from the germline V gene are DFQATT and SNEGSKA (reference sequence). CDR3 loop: CSALAGGAGKNIQYF. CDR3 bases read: TGCAGTGCCCTAGCGGGGGGGGCAGGCAAAAACATT.